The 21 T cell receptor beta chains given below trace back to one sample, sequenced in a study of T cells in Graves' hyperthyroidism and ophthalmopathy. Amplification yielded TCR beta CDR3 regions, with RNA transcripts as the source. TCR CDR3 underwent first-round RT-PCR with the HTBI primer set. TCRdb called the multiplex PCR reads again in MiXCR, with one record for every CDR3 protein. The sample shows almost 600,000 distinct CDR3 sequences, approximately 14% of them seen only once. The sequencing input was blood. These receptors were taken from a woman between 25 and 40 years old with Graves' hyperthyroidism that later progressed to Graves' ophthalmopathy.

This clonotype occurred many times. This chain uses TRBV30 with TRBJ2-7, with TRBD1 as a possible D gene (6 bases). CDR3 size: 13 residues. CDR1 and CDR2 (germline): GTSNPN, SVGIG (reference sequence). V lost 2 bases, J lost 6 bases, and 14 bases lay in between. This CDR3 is CAWSFQGSSEQYF. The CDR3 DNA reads TGTGCCTGGAGTTTTCAGGGGAGCAGCGAGCAGTACTTC.

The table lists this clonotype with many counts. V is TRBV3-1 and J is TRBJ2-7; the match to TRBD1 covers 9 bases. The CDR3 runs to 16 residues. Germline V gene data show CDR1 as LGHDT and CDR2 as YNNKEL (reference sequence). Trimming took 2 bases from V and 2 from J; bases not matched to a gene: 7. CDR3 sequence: CASSQLDRGGTYEQYF. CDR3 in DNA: TGTGCCAGCAGCCAACTCGACAGGGGGGGAACCTACGAGCAGTACTTC.

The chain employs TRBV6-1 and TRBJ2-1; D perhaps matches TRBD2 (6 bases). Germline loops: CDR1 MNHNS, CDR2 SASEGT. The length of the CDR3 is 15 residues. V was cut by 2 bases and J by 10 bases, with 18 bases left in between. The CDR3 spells CASSEISGRSGEQFF. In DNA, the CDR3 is TGTGCCAGCAGTGAAATTTCCGGGAGAAGCGGAGAGCAGTTCTTC.

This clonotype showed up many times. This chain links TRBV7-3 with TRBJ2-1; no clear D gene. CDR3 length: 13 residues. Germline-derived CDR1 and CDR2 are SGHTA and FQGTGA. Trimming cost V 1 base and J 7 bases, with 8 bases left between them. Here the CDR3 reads CASSLNRQNEQFF. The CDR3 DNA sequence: TGTGCCAGCAGCTTAAATCGTCAGAATGAGCAGTTCTTC. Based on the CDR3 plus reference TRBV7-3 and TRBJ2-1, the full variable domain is GAGVSQTPSNKVTEKGKYVELRCDPISGHTALYWYRQSLGQGPEFLIYFQGTGAADDSGLPNDRFFAVRPEGSVSTLKIQRTERGDSAVYLCASSLNRQNEQFFGPGTRLTVL.

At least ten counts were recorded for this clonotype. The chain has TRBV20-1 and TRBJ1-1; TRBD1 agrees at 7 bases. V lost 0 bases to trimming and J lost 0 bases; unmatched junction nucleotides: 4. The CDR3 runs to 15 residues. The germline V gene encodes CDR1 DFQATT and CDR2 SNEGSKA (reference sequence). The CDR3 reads CSARDQGVLNTEAFF. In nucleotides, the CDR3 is TGCAGTGCTAGAGATCAGGGGGTCTTGAACACTGAAGCTTTCTTT.

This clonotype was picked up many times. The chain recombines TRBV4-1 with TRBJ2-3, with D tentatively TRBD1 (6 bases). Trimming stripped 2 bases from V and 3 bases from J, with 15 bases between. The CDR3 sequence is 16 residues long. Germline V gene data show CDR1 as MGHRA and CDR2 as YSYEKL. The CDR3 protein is CASSQPGYGQTDTQYF. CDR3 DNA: TGCGCCAGCAGCCAACCCGGTTACGGACAGACAGATACGCAGTATTTT.

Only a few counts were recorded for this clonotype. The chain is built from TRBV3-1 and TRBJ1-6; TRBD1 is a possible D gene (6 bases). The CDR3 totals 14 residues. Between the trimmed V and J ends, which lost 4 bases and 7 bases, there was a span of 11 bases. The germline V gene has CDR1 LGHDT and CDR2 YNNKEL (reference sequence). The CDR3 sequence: CASSPQGRNSPLHF. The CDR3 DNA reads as TGTGCCAGCAGCCCACAGGGTCGGAATTCACCCCTCCACTTT.

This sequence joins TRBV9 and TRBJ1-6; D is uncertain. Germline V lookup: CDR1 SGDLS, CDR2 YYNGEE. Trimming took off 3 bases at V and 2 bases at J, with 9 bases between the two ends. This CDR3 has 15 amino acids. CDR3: CASSATATYNSPLHF. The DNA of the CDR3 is TGTGCCAGCAGCGCCACAGCAACCTATAATTCACCCCTCCACTTT.

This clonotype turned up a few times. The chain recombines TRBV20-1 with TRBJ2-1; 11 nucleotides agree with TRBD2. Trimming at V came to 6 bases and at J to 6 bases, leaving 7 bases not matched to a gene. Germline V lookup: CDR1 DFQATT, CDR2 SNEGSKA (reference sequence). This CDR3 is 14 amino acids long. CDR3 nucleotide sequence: TGCAGTGCCGATACTAGCGGGAGTTCCAATGAGCAGTTCTTC. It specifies CSADTSGSSNEQFF.

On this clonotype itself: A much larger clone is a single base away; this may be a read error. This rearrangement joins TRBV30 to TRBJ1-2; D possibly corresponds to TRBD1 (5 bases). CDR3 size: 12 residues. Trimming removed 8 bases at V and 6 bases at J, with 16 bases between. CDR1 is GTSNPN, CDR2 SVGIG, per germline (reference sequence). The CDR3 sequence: CAGTGSRDGYTF. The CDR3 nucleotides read TGTGCCGGGACTGGCTCCAGGGATGGCTACACCTTC.

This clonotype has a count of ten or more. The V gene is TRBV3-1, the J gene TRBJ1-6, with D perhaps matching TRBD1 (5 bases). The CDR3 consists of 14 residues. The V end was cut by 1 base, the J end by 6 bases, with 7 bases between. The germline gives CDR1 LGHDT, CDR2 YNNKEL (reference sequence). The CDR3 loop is CASSQVTANSPLHF. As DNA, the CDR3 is TGTGCCAGCAGCCAAGTGACAGCTAATTCACCCCTCCACTTT.

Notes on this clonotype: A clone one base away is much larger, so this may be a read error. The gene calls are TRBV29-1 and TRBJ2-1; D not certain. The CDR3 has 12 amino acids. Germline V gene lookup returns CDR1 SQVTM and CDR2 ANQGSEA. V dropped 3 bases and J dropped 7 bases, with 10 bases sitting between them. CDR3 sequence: CSVDFARNEQFF. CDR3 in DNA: TGCAGCGTTGATTTTGCGAGGAATGAGCAGTTCTTC.

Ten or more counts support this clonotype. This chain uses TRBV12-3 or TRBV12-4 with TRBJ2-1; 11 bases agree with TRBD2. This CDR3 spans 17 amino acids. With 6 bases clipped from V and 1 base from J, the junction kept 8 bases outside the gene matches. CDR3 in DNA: TGTGCCAGCAGACGCGGGACTAGCGGCCTATCCTACAATGAGCAGTTCTTC. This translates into CASRRGTSGLSYNEQFF.

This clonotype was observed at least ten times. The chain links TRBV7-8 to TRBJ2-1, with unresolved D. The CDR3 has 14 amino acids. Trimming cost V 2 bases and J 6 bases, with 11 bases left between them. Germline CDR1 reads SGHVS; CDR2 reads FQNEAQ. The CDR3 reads CASSLNLDGNEQFF. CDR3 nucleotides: TGTGCCAGCAGCTTAAATCTGGATGGCAATGAGCAGTTCTTC. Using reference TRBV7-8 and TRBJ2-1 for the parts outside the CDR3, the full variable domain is GAGVSQSPRYKVAKRGQDVALRCDPISGHVSLFWYQQALGQGPEFLTYFQNEAQLDKSGLPSDRFFAERPEGSVSTLKIQRTQQEDSAVYLCASSLNLDGNEQFFGPGTRLTVL.

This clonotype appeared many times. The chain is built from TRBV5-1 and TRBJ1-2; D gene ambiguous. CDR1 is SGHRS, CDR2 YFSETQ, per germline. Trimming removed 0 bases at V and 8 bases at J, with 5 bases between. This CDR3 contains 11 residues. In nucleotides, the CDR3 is TGCGCCAGCAGCTTGGGTCAGGGCTACACCTTC. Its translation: CASSLGQGYTF.

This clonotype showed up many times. The CDR3: CASSVGPNTEAFF. Here the CDR3 DNA reads TGTGCCAGCAGTGTCGGGCCCAACACTGAAGCTTTCTTT. The chain employs TRBV19 and TRBJ1-1; D is uncertain. Germline V gives CDR1 LNHDA, CDR2 SQIVND (reference sequence). The V and J ends lost 9 bases and 2 bases respectively, with 13 bases between them. This CDR3 region has 13 residues.

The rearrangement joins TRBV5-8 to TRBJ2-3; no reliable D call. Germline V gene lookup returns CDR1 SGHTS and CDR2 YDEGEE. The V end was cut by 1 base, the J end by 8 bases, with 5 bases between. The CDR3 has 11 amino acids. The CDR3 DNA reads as TGTGCCAGCAGCTTGAAGATTACGCAGTATTTT. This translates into CASSLKITQYF.

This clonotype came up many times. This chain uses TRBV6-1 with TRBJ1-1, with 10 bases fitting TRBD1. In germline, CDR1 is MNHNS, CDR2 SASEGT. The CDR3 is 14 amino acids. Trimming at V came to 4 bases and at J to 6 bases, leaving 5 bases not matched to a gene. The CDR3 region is CASSVEDRGSEAFF. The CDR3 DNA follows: TGTGCCAGCAGTGTCGAGGACAGGGGGTCTGAAGCTTTCTTT.

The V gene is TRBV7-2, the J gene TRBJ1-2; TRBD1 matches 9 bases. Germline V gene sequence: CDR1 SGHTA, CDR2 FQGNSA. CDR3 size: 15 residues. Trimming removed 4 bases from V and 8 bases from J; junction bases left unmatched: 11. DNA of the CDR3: TGTGCCAGCAGCTCACAAGGGGGGACAGGGTCCGGCTACACCTTC. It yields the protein CASSSQGGTGSGYTF.

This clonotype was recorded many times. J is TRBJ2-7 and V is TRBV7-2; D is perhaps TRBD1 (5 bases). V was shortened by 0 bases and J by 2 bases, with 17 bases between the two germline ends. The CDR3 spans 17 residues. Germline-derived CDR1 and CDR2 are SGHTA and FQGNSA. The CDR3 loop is CASSLAPATVDPYEQYF. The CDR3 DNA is TGTGCCAGCAGCTTAGCCCCCGCGACAGTCGATCCCTACGAGCAGTACTTC.

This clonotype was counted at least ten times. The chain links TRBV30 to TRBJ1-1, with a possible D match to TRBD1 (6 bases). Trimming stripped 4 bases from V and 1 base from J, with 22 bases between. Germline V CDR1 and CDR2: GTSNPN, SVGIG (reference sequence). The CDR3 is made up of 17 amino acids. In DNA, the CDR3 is TGTGCCTGGATGAGGGGGGTGGGGTGGGGTACGAACACTGAAGCTTTCTTT. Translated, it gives CAWMRGVGWGTNTEAFF. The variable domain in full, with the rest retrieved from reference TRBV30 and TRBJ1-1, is SQTIHQWPATLVQPVGSPLSLECTVEGTSNPNLYWYRQAAGRGLQLLFYSVGIGQISSEVPQNLSASRPQDRQFILSSKKLLLSDSGFYLCAWMRGVGWGTNTEAFFGQGTRLTVV.